The clone carrying this TCR beta chain has at least ten counts. Its antigen is unknown. The data are from a study of post-analysis software for immune sequencing data. Study-level results: TRBV segments more frequent in patients than in controls numbered several and included TRBV5-6, TRBV5-1 and TRBV20-1.

V was cut by 1 base and J by 0 bases, with 12 bases left in between. This CDR3 has 16 residues. Presence of unique molecular identifiers characterized the TCR beta cDNA libraries. TCRdb re-called the PCR reads through MiXCR, storing one row per CDR3 protein. The sample holds around 180,000 distinct CDR3 sequences; approximately 30% are singletons and the top ten take about 1.6%. Sequencing was carried out using blood. This chain connects TRBV12-3 or TRBV12-4 to TRBJ1-2; the D is unclear. This sequence was found in a girl aged 10 to 17 with multiple sclerosis. CDR3 nucleotide sequence: TGTGCCAGCAGTTTAGGCGCATCTTTAGCTAACTATGGCTACACCTTC. Protein sequence: CASSLGASLANYGYTF.